A single sample is the source of the 22 T cell receptor beta chains below, sequenced in a study of regulatory T cells in long-lasting Graves disease. Time point denoted: persistent/refractory GD, antithyroid drugs over 5 years with positive TRAb. Generation of the TCR library employed RNA extracted from PBMCs. Through Arm-PCR of CDR3 regions and iRepertoire HTBI primers, TCR beta libraries were built. One entry per CDR3 protein results from TCRdb running MiXCR on the multiplex PCR reads. Counted here are more than 300,000 distinct CDR3 sequences, more than 20% occurring once; the ten biggest clones make up 25% to 35%. This material consisted of peripheral blood mononuclear cells (PBMCs), taken when the disease was refractory, from a patient treated with antithyroid drugs. The receptors were gathered from a woman in her thirties or forties with Graves disease.

This clonotype was seen at least ten times. The CDR3 protein is CSATTRTSGMSREQYF. The CDR3 DNA reads as TGCAGTGCTACAACGCGGACTAGCGGGATGTCCCGCGAGCAGTACTTC. This rearrangement joins TRBV20-1 to TRBJ2-7; TRBD2 matches 12 bases. V was clipped by 4 bases and J by 6 bases; unmatched bases: 13. Germline CDR1 reads DFQATT; CDR2 reads SNEGSKA (reference sequence). This CDR3 has 16 amino acids.

This chain connects TRBV10-3 to TRBJ1-1, with D perhaps matching TRBD1 (6 bases). Deletions cut 2 bases from V and 5 bases from J, with 12 bases between. Germline V gene data show CDR1 as ENHRY and CDR2 as SYGVKD. This CDR3 has 14 residues. The chain's CDR3 is CAISETGWETEAFF. Written as DNA, the CDR3 is TGTGCCATCAGTGAGACAGGGTGGGAAACTGAAGCTTTCTTT.

This clonotype was found a few times. The chain has TRBV3-1 and TRBJ1-1; D is possibly TRBD1 (5 bases). Germline CDR1 is LGHDT and CDR2 is YNNKEL (reference sequence). V lost 1 base, J lost 1 base, and 16 bases lay in between. CDR3 size: 17 residues. CDR3 protein: CASSQVGRGGPNTEAFF. The CDR3, as DNA: TGTGCCAGCAGCCAAGTGGGACGGGGCGGCCCGAACACTGAAGCTTTCTTT.

This clonotype was picked up many times. The chain carries TRBV15 and TRBJ2-5; no firm D call. Trimming removed 0 bases at V and 5 bases at J, with 16 bases between. CDR3 length equals 16 residues. In germline, CDR1 is LNHNV, CDR2 YYDKDF (reference sequence). The CDR3 is CATSREKGIISETQYF. The CDR3 DNA sequence: TGTGCCACCAGCAGAGAAAAAGGGATAATAAGCGAGACCCAGTACTTC.

This clonotype was counted ten times or more. The rearrangement joins TRBV20-1 to TRBJ2-5, with 13 bases fitting TRBD2. The CDR3 is 15 residues long. V was pared by 6 bases and J by 4 bases, with 8 bases of the junction left unmatched. CDR1 and CDR2 from the germline V gene are DFQATT and SNEGSKA (reference sequence). The CDR3 DNA follows: TGCAGTGCCCCCACTAGCGGGAGGGCCGGAGAGACCCAGTACTTC. Its translation: CSAPTSGRAGETQYF.

A few counts support this clonotype. The rearrangement uses TRBV20-1 and TRBJ2-7; possible D gene TRBD2, 6 bases. Trimming removed 0 bases from V and 4 bases from J, with 16 bases in between. Germline loops: CDR1 DFQATT, CDR2 SNEGSKA (reference sequence). CDR3 length: 15 amino acids. This CDR3 is CSARDPNGGRYEQYF. The CDR3 nucleotides read TGCAGTGCTAGAGACCCCAATGGGGGGAGGTACGAGCAGTACTTC.

This clonotype was counted many times. J is TRBJ1-1 and V is TRBV6-1; D unresolved. The CDR3 extends over 14 amino acids. CDR1 and CDR2 (germline): MNHNS, SASEGT. V shed 7 bases and J shed 8 bases, with 20 bases lying between them. Here the CDR3 reads CASTPPGSPHEAFF. DNA for the CDR3: TGTGCCAGCACCCCCCCCGGCAGCCCTCACGAAGCTTTCTTT.

This clonotype has a count of ten or more. V usage is TRBV7-8 and J usage is TRBJ2-2, with D perhaps matching TRBD1 (5 bases). CDR3 length: 15 amino acids. Deletions cut 3 bases from V and 1 base from J, with 9 bases between. The germline V gene encodes CDR1 SGHVS and CDR2 FQNEAQ. Here the CDR3 DNA reads TGTGCCAGCAGCTTGGGGCAGGGGAACACCGGGGAGCTGTTTTTT. Its translation: CASSLGQGNTGELFF.

This clonotype came up many times. V is TRBV12-3 or TRBV12-4 and J is TRBJ1-5; unclear D gene. This CDR3 is built from 13 residues. The V end was cut by 3 bases, the J end by 7 bases, with 10 bases between. CDR3 coding DNA: TGTGCCAGCAGTTTGAACGAAGGGCAGCCCCAGCATTTT. It yields the protein CASSLNEGQPQHF.

In this sample, this clonotype turned up many times. The V gene is TRBV28, the J gene TRBJ2-5, with 10 nucleotides matching TRBD2. The CDR3 has 17 residues. J was trimmed by 2 bases and V by 6 bases; bases with no gene match: 12. Germline V gives CDR1 MDHEN, CDR2 SYDVKM. The chain's CDR3 is CASSSYSGRLGQETQYF. CDR3 DNA: TGTGCCAGCAGCAGCTATAGCGGGAGGCTTGGACAAGAGACCCAGTACTTC.

This clonotype was counted many times. The chain links TRBV28 to TRBJ1-2, with D uncertain. The V end was cut by 3 bases, the J end by 2 bases, with 10 bases between. This CDR3 is 14 amino acids long. The germline gives CDR1 MDHEN, CDR2 SYDVKM. The CDR3 nucleotides are TGTGCCAGCAGTTTCGGGTGGGCGAACTATGGCTACACCTTC. Translated: CASSFGWANYGYTF.

Concerning this clonotype itself: Its ends do not fully match the called genes, so a read error is possible. The J gene is TRBJ2-2, the V gene TRBV5-1; 12 bases align to TRBD2. This CDR3 is built from 15 residues. The germline V gene encodes CDR1 SGHRS and CDR2 YFSETQ. CDR3: CASTRLAGDIGELVF. CDR3 DNA: TGCGCCAGCACGCGACTAGCGGGAGATATCGGGGAGCTGGTTTTT.

This rearrangement joins TRBV12-3 or TRBV12-4 to TRBJ2-2; TRBD1 might be the D (6 bases). The CDR3 consists of 16 residues. Trimming pared 5 bases from V and 1 base from J, leaving 14 bases between. The DNA for the CDR3 is TGTGCCAGCAGTCCCCCCAGGGGCAGGAACACCGGGGAGCTGTTTTTT. It translates to CASSPPRGRNTGELFF.

The chain carries TRBV28 and TRBJ2-5; 12 bases map to TRBD2. Per the germline V gene, CDR1 is MDHEN and CDR2 is SYDVKM. V lost 11 bases to trimming and J lost 7 bases; unmatched junction nucleotides: 23. This CDR3 is built from 18 residues. CDR3: CACTRLAGATPLGGTQYF. CDR3 DNA: TGTGCCTGCACTCGACTAGCGGGAGCCACTCCTCTCGGGGGGACCCAGTACTTC.

This clonotype is labeled medium-sized. The rearrangement uses TRBV2 and TRBJ2-7; D may match TRBD1 or TRBD2 (5 bases each). From germline, CDR1 is SNHLY and CDR2 FYNNEI. V was cut by 6 bases and J by 4 bases, with 13 bases left in between. There are 13 residues in the CDR3. The CDR3 loop is CASRDRGVYEQYF. The CDR3 DNA sequence: TGTGCCAGCAGGGACCGAGGGGTTTACGAGCAGTACTTC.

This clonotype came up many times. This rearrangement joins TRBV20-1 to TRBJ2-7; 13 bases are shared with TRBD2. The CDR3 is 17 amino acids. V shed 4 bases and J 2 bases; nucleotides not matched to a gene: 11. Germline CDR1 reads DFQATT; CDR2 reads SNEGSKA (reference sequence). The CDR3: CSATTGLAGLRAYEQYF. In nucleotides, the CDR3 is TGCAGTGCTACTACGGGACTAGCGGGACTCAGAGCCTACGAGCAGTACTTC.

V and J are TRBV11-3 and TRBJ2-1; D is undetermined. With 3 bases removed from V and 1 base from J, the gap between germline ends came to 10 bases. The germline gives CDR1 SGHNT, CDR2 YENEEA. There are 15 residues in the CDR3. CDR3 residues: CASSLAQDSYNEQFF. The CDR3 bases are TGTGCCAGCAGCTTGGCGCAAGATTCCTACAATGAGCAGTTCTTC.

This clonotype occurred many times. The gene calls are TRBV12-3 or TRBV12-4 and TRBJ1-5; perhaps TRBD1 as D (5 bases). V shed 3 bases and J shed 9 bases, with 15 bases lying between them. The CDR3 sequence is 14 residues long. CDR3 sequence reads: CASSLGQGLAPQHF. The CDR3 DNA is TGTGCCAGCAGTTTGGGGCAGGGCCTGGCGCCCCAGCATTTT.

This clonotype was observed many times. This sequence joins TRBV28 and TRBJ2-7; TRBD2 matches 7 bases. CDR3 length: 15 residues. J lost 2 bases, V lost 5 bases, and 9 bases had no gene match. Germline V CDR1 and CDR2: MDHEN, SYDVKM. The CDR3, as DNA: TGTGCCAGCAGTAGCGGGACGAGCGTTGCCTACGAGCAGTACTTC. It specifies CASSSGTSVAYEQYF.

CDR3 residues: CATSDPSSSGGNSPEQFF. The CDR3 nucleotides read TGTGCCACCAGTGATCCTTCCTCTAGCGGGGGAAATTCCCCAGAGCAGTTCTTC. The genes are TRBV24-1 and TRBJ2-1; 10 bases map to TRBD2. V shed 3 bases and J 10 bases; nucleotides not matched to a gene: 17. This CDR3 comprises 18 residues. CDR1 and CDR2 (germline): KGHDR, SFDVKD.

This clonotype was detected many times. The gene calls are TRBV11-2 and TRBJ2-7; 12 bases are shared with TRBD2. V shed 5 bases, J shed 4 bases, and the junction held 21 bases outside the gene matches. CDR1 is SGHAT and CDR2 is FQNNGV in the germline V gene. The CDR3 sequence is 20 residues long. CDR3 bases: TGTGCCAGCAGCCGCCGGGTGGGGGGCTACTTACTAGCGGGAGGATACGAGCAGTACTTC. Translated, it gives CASSRRVGGYLLAGGYEQYF.

This clonotype has at least ten counts. V and J are TRBV6-2 or TRBV6-3 and TRBJ2-7, with 10 bases fitting TRBD1. The CDR3 loop spans 14 amino acids. V gave up 6 bases and J gave up 4 bases; unmatched junction bases: 6. Germline V gives CDR1 MNHEY, CDR2 SVGEGT. The chain's CDR3 is CASSTGTGAYEQYF. The CDR3 DNA sequence: TGTGCCAGCAGCACCGGGACAGGGGCTTACGAGCAGTACTTC.